A selection of T cell receptor beta chains follows, all from one sample in a study of blood T cell repertoires in COVID-19. TCRdb's table, derived via immunoSEQ multiplex PCR, lists solely in-frame clones and lacks some. The table has a few hundred thousand clones, about 90% seen once. The sample consisted of peripheral blood. These receptors all come from a man aged 40-49 years with acute or convalescent COVID-19. Both conserved end residues are part of each CDR3. The order of the fields is J gene, V gene, CDR3 protein.

>TRBJ2-1|TRBV19
CASSISSGRDSYNEQFF
>TRBJ2-3|TRBV3-1/TRBV3-2
CASSSNPGTDTQYF
>TRBJ1-2|TRBV27
CASSFRGAEGYTF
>TRBJ1-1|TRBV9
CASSVGGRTTEAFF
>TRBJ2-1|TRBV19
CASSIVLGGERVEQFF
>TRBJ2-5|TRBV27
CASSFSGGETQYF
>TRBJ2-7|TRBV4-2
CASSLETGGIYEQYF
>TRBJ2-1|TRBV5-1
CASSPRLARSYNEQFF
>TRBJ2-7|TRBV6-5
CASSRTSVNSYEQYF
>TRBJ1-1|TRBV6-5
CASSYFRGRTEAFF
>TRBJ1-2|TRBV27
CASSLSAGGFYGYTF
>TRBJ2-7|TRBV5-6
CASSDNRGLSTYEQYF
>TRBJ1-2|TRBV5-4
CASSLVTQAFYGYTF
>TRBJ2-1|TRBV7-3
CASSLYQGDEQFF
>TRBJ2-3|TRBV6-6
CASSRRRGLSTDTQYF
>TRBJ1-5|TRBV11-2
CASSTGDNQPQHF
>TRBJ1-6|TRBV7-9
CASSLASSSPLHF
>TRBJ1-5|TRBV27
CASSPFASEAGDQPQHF
>TRBJ1-1|TRBV5-1
CASSNPGTGLNTEAFF
>TRBJ2-6|TRBV7-3
CASRKQGLTSGANVLTF
>TRBJ1-1|TRBV28
CASSDRGWTNTEAFF
>TRBJ2-7|TRBV27
CASSPAVYWNSYEQYF
>TRBJ1-2|TRBV2
CASTGTGVIRGYTF
>TRBJ2-1|TRBV2
CASSGGRVGEQFF
>TRBJ1-1|TRBV28
CASRSGGRRAFF
>TRBJ2-7|TRBV28
CASSRDRVRGEQYF
>TRBJ2-1|TRBV7-3
CASSSGQGRHNEQFF
>TRBJ1-4|TRBV2
CASSENRGTNEKLFF
>TRBJ1-1|TRBV5-6
CASSSLSTEAFF
>TRBJ2-3|TRBV4-2
CASSQGASQGGADTQYF
>TRBJ2-3|TRBV2
CASGRLASQDTQYF
>TRBJ1-5|TRBV19
CASTAEGHQPQHF
>TRBJ1-2|TRBV6-1
CASSESGDYGYTF
>TRBJ2-5|TRBV14
CASSQAFPRNREGETQYF
>TRBJ2-3|TRBV7-9
CASSLTSGGAADTQYF
>TRBJ1-1|TRBV19
CASSTDRDTEAFF
>TRBJ2-2|TRBV9
CASSVAGGAFTGELFF
>TRBJ1-5|TRBV30
CAWSARDRVDQPQHF
>TRBJ2-3|TRBV19
CASSRRTSGGPDTQYF
>TRBJ2-5|TRBV7-7
CASSLAAVFETQYF
>TRBJ2-7|TRBV6-5
CASSYSPTDEQYF